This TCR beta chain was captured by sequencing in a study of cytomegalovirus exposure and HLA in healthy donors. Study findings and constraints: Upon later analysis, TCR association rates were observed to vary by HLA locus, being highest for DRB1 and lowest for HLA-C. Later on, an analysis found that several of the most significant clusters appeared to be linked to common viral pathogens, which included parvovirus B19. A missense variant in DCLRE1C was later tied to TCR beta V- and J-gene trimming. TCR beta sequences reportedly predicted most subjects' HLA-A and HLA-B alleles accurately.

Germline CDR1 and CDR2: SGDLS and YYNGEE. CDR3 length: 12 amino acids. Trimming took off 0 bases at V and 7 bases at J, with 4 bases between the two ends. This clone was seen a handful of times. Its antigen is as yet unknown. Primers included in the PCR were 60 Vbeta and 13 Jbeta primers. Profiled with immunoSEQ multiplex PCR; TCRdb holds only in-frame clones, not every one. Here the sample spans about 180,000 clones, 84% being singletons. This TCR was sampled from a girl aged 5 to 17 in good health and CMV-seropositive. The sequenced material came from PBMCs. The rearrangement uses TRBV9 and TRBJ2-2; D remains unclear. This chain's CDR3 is CASSVVNGELFF. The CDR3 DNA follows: TGTGCCAGCAGCGTAGTCAACGGGGAGCTGTTTTTT.